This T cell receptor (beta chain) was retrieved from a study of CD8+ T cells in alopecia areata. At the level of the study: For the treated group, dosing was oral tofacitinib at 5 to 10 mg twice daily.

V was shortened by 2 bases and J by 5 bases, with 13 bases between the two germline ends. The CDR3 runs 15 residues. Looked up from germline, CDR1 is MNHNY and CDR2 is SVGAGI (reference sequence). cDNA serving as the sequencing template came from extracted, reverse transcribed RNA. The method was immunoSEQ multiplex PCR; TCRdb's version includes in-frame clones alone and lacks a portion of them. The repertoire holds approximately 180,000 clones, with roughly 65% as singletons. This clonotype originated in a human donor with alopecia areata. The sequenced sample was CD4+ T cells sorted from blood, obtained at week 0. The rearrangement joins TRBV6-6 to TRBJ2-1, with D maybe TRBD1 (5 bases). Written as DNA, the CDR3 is TGTGCCAGCAGTTACGGAAGGGGCCGGGACAATGAGCAGTTCTTC. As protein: CASSYGRGRDNEQFF.